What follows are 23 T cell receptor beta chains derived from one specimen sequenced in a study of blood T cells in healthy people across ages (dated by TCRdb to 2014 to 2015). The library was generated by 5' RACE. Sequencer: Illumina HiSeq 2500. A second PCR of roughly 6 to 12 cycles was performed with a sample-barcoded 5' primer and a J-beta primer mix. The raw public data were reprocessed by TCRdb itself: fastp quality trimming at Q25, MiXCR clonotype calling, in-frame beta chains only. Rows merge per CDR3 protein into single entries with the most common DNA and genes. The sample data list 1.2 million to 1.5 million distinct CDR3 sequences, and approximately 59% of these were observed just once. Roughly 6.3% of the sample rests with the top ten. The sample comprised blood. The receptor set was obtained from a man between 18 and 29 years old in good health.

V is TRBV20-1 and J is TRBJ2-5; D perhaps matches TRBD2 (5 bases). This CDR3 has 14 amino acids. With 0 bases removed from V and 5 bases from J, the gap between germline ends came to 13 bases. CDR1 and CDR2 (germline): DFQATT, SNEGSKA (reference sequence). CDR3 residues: CSARDLGRVETQYF. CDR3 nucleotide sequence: TGCAGTGCTAGAGATTTAGGGCGGGTGGAGACCCAGTACTTC.

The CDR3 reads CAWSIAPGGGYTF. CDR3 DNA: TGTGCCTGGAGCATCGCCCCGGGGGGCGGCTACACCTTC. The chain is built from TRBV30 and TRBJ1-2, with a tentative D call TRBD1 (6 bases). Germline values: CDR1 GTSNPN, CDR2 SVGIG (reference sequence). The CDR3 sequence is 13 residues long. V was trimmed by 3 bases and J by 8 bases, leaving 16 bases between them.

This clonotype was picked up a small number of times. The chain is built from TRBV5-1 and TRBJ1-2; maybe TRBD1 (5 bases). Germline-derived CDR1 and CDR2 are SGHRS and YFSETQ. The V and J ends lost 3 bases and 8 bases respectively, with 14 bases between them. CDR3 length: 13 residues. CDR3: CASSSGTPKGYTF. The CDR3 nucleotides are TGCGCCAGCAGCTCCGGGACGCCAAAGGGCTACACCTTC.

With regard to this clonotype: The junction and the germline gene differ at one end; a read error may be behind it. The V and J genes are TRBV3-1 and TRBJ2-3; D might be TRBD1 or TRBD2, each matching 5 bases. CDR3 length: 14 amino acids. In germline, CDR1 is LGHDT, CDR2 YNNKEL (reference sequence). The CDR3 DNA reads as TGCGCCAGCAGCCAGGGAGTGGGCACAGATACGCAGTATTTT. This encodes CASSQGVGTDTQYF.

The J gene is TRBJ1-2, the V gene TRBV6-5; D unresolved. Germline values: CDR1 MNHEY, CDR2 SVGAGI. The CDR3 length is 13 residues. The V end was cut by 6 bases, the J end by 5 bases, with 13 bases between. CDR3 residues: CASSTRSVYGYTF. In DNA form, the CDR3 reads TGTGCCAGCAGCACCCGATCCGTTTATGGCTACACCTTC.

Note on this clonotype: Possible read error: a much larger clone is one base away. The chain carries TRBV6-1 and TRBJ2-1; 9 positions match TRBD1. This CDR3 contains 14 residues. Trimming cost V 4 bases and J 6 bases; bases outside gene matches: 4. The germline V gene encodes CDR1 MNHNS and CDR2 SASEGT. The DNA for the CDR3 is TGTGCCAGCAGTGCCGGGACAGGGAGCAATGAGCAGTTCTTC. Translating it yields CASSAGTGSNEQFF.

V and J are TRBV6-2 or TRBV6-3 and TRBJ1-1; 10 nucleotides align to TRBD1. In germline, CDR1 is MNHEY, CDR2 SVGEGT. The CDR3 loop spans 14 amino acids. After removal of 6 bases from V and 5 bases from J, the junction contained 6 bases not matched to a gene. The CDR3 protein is CASSRDRGFTEAFF. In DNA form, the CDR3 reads TGTGCCAGCAGCCGGGACAGGGGTTTTACTGAAGCTTTCTTT.

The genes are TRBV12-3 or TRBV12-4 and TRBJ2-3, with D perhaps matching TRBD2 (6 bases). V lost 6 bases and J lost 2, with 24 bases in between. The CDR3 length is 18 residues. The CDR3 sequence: CASSKGTDSWADTDTQYF. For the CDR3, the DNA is TGTGCCAGCAGCAAAGGGACTGACTCTTGGGCAGACACAGATACGCAGTATTTT.

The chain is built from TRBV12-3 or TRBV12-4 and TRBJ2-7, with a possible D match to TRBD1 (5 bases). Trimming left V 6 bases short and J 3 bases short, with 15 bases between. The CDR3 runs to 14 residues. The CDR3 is CASRKGAGRYEQYF. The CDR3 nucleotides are TGTGCCAGCAGGAAAGGGGCAGGACGCTACGAGCAGTACTTC.

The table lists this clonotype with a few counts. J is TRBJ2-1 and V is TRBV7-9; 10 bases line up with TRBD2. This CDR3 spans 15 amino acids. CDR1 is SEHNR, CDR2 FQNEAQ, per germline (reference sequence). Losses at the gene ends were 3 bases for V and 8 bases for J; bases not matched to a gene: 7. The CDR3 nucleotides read TGTGCCAGCAGCTTGGCTAGCGGGAGATTAGATGAGCAGTTCTTC. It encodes CASSLASGRLDEQFF.

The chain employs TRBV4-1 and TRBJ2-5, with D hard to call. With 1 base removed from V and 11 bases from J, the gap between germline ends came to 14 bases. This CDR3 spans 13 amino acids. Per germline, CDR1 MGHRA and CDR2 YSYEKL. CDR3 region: CASSQAATSEQYF. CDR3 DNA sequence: TGCGCCAGCAGCCAAGCTGCGACCTCAGAGCAGTACTTC.

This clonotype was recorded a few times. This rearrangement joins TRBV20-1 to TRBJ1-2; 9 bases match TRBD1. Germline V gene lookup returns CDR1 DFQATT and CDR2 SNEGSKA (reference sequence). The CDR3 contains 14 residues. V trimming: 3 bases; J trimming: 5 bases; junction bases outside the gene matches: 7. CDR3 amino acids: CSASPRGTGYGYTF. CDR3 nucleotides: TGCAGTGCTAGCCCTCGAGGGACAGGGTATGGCTACACCTTC.

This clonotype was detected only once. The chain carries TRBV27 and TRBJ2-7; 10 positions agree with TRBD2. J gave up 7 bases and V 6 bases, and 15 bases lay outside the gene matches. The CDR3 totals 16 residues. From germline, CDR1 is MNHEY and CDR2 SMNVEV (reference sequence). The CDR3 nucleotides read TGTGCCAGCAGCCGTACTTGGCTAGCGGGAGCCGGAGAGCAGTACTTC. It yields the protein CASSRTWLAGAGEQYF.

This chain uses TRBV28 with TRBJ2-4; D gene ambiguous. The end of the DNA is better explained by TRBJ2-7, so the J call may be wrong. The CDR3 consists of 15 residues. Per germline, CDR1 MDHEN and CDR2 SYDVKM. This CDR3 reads CASSLYLRWNNEQYF. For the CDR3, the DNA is TGTGCCAGCAGTTTATATCTCAGGTGGAACAACGAGCAGTACTTC.

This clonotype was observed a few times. The CDR3 coding sequence is TGTGCCAGCAGTTTAACAGGGCTTCTCTCCTACACCTTC. Translated: CASSLTGLLSYTF. V is TRBV12-3 or TRBV12-4 and J is TRBJ1-2; tentative D call: TRBD1 (6 bases). The V end was cut by 2 bases, the J end by 10 bases, with 14 bases between. This CDR3 comprises 13 residues.

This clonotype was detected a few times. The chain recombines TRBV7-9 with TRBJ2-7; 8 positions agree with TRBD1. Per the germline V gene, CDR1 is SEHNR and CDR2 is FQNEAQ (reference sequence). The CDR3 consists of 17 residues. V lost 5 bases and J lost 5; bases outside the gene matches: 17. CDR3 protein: CASSTAVTGALSDEQYF. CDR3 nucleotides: TGTGCCAGCAGCACTGCAGTGACAGGGGCCTTGTCCGACGAGCAGTACTTC.

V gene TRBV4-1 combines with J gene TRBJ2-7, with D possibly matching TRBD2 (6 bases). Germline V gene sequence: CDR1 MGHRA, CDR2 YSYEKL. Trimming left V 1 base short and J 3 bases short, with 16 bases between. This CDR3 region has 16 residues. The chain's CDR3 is CASSQVGGNLIYEQYF. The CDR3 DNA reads TGCGCCAGCAGCCAAGTGGGAGGTAACCTCATCTACGAGCAGTACTTC.

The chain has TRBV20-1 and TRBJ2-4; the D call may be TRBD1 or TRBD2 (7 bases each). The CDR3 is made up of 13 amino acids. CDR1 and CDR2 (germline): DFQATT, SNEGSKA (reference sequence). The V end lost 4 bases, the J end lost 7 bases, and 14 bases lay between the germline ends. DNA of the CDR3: TGCAGTGCTATCGGGCAGGGGGGGAACATTCAGTACTTC. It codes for CSAIGQGGNIQYF.

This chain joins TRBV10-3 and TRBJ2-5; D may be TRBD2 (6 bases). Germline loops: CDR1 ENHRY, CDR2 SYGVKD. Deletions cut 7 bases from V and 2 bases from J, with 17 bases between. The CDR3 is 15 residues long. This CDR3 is CAIKESGTSQETQYF. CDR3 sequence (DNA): TGTGCCATCAAAGAATCCGGGACTTCACAAGAGACCCAGTACTTC.

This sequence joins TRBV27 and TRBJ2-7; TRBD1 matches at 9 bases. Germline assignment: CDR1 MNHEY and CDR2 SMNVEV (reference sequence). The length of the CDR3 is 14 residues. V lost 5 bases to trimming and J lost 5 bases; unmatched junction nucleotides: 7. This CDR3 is CASSPRTGANEQYF. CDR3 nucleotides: TGTGCCAGCAGTCCGCGGACAGGGGCTAACGAGCAGTACTTC.

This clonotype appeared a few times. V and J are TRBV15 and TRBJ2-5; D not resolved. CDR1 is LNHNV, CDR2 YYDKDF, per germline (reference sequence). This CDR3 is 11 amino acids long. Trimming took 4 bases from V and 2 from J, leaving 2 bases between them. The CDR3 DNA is TGTGCCACCAGCAATCAAGAGACCCAGTACTTC. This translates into CATSNQETQYF. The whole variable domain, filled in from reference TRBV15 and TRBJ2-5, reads DAMVIQNPRYQVTQFGKPVTLSCSQTLNHNVMYWYQQKSSQAPKLLFHYYDKDFNNEADTPDNFQSRRPNTSFCFLDIRSPGLGDTAMYLCATSNQETQYFGPGTRLLVL.

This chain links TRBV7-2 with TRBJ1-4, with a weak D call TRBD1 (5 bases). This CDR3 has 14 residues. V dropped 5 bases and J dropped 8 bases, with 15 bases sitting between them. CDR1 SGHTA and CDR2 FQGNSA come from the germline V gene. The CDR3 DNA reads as TGTGCCAGCAGCGTCGCCGGGACGGCCGAAAAACTGTTTTTT. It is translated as CASSVAGTAEKLFF.

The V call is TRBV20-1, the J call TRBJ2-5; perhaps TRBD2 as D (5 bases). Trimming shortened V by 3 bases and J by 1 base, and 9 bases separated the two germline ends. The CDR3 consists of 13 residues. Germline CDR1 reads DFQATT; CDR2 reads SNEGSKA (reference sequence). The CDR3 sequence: CSASGNIQETQYF. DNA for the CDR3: TGCAGTGCTAGCGGGAACATCCAAGAGACCCAGTACTTC.